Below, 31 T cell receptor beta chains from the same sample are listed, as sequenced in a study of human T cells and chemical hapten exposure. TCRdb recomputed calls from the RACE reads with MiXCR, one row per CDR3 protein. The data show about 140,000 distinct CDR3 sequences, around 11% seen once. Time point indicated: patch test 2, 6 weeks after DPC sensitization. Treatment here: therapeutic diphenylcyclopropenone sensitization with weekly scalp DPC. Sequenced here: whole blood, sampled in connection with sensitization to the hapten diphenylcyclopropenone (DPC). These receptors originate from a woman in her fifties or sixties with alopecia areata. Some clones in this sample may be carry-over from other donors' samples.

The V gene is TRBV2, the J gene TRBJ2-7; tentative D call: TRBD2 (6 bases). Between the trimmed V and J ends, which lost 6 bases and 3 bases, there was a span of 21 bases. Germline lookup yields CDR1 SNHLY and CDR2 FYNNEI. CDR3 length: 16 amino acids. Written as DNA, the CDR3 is TGTGCCAGCAGACCCCGACGGTTGTCGGGGGACTACGAGCAGTACTTC. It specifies CASRPRRLSGDYEQYF.

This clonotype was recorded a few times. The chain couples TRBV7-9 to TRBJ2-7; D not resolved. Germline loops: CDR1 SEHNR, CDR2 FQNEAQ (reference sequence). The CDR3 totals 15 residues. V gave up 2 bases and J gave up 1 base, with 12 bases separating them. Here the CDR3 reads CASSLKTAGSYEQYF. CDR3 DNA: TGTGCCAGCAGCTTAAAGACGGCCGGATCCTACGAGCAGTACTTC. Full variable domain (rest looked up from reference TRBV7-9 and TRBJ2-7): DTGVSQNPRHKITKRGQNVTFRCDPISEHNRLYWYRQTLGQGPEFLTYFQNEAQLEKSRLLSDRFSAERPKGSFSTLEIQRTEQGDSAMYLCASSLKTAGSYEQYFGPGTRLTVT.

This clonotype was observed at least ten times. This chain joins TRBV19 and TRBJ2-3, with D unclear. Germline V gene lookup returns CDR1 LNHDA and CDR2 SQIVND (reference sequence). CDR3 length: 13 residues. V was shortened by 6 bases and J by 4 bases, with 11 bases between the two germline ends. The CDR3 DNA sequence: TGTGCCAGTAGGCCGGCGGCCCCAGATACGCAGTATTTT. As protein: CASRPAAPDTQYF.

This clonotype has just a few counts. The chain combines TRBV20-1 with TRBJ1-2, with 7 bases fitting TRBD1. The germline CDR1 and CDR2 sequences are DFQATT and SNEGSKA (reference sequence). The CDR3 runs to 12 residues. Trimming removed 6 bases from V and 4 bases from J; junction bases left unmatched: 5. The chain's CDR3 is CSARGQLYGYTF. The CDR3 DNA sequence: TGCAGTGCCCGGGGACAGCTCTATGGCTACACCTTC.

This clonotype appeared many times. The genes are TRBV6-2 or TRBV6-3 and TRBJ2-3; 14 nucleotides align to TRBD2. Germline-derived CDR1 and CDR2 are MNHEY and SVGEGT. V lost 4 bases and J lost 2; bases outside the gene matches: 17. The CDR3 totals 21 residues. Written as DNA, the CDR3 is TGTGCCAGCAGTTTCATCCCCGGGACTAGCGGGAGTCGCGGGGCCACAGATACGCAGTATTTT. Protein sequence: CASSFIPGTSGSRGATDTQYF.

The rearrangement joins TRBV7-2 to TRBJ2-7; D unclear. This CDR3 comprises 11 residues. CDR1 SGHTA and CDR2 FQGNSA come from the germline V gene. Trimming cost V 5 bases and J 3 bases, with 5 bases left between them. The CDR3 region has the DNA TGTGCCAGCAGCCCACTCTACGAGCAGTACTTC. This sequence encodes CASSPLYEQYF.

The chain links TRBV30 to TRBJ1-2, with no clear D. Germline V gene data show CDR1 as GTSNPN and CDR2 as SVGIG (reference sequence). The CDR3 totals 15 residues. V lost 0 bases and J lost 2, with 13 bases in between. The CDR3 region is CAWSVRRRVNYGYTF. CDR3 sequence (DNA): TGTGCCTGGAGTGTACGTCGGCGGGTGAACTATGGCTACACCTTC.

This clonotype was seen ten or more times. The CDR3 sequence is CASKDVSYNEQFF. In DNA form, the CDR3 reads TGTGCCAGCAAGGACGTATCCTACAATGAGCAGTTCTTC. The rearrangement links TRBV27 to TRBJ2-1; D uncertain. Germline CDR1 and CDR2: MNHEY and SMNVEV (reference sequence). V lost 7 bases and J 1 base, leaving 8 bases between the germline ends. CDR3 length: 13 amino acids.

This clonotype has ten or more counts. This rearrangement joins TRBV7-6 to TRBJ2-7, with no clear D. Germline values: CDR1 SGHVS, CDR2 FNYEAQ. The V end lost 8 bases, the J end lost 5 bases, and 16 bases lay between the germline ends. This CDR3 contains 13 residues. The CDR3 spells CASSTSAINEQYF. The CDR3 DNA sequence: TGTGCCAGCTCGACATCGGCGATAAACGAGCAGTACTTC.

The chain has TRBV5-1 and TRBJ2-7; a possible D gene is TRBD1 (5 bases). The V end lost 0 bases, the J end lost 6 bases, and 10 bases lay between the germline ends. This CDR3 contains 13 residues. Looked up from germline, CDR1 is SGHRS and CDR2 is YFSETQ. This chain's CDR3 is CASSLDWGSEQYF. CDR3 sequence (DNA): TGCGCCAGCAGCTTGGATTGGGGCAGCGAGCAGTACTTC.

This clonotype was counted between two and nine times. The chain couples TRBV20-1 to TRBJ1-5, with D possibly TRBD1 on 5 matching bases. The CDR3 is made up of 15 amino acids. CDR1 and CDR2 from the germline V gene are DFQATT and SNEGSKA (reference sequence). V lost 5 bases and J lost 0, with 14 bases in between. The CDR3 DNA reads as TGCAGTGCTTCACGACAGTTATATAGCAATCAGCCCCAGCATTTT. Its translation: CSASRQLYSNQPQHF.

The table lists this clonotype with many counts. The DNA of the CDR3 is TGTGCCAGCAGCTTGAGTTCGAACACTGAAGCTTTCTTT. Encoded protein: CASSLSSNTEAFF. This rearrangement joins TRBV7-9 to TRBJ1-1; D is undetermined. Germline V gene data show CDR1 as SEHNR and CDR2 as FQNEAQ (reference sequence). Trimming stripped 3 bases from V and 1 base from J, with 6 bases between. The CDR3 consists of 13 residues.

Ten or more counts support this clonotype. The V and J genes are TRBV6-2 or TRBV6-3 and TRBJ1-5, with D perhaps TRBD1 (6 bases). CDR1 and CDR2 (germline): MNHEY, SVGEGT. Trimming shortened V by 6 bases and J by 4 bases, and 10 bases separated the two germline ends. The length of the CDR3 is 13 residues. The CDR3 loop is CASRRQVNQPQHF. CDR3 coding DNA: TGTGCCAGCAGAAGACAGGTAAATCAGCCCCAGCATTTT.

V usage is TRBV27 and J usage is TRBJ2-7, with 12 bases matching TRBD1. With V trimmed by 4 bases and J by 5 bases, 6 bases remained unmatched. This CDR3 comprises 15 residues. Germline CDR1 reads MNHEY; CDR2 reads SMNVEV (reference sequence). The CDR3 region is CASSSPGTGGNEQYF. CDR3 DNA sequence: TGTGCCAGCAGTTCCCCCGGGACAGGGGGCAACGAGCAGTACTTC.

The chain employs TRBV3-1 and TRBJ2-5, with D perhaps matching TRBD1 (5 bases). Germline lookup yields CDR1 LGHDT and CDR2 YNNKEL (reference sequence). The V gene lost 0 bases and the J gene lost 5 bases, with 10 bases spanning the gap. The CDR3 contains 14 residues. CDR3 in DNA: TGTGCCAGCAGCCAAGAGGGGCGTGGGGAGACCCAGTACTTC. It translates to CASSQEGRGETQYF.

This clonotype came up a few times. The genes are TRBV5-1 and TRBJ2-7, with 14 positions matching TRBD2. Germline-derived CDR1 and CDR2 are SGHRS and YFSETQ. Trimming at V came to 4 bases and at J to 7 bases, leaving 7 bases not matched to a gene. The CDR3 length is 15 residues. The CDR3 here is CASSAGLAGAHEQYF. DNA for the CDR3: TGCGCCAGCAGCGCGGGACTAGCGGGAGCGCATGAGCAGTACTTC.

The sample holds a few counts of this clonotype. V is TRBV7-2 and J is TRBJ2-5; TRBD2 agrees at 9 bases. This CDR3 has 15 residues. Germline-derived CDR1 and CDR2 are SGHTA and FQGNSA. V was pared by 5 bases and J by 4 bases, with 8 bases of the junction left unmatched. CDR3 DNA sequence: TGTGCCAGCAGCCAAGGACTAGCGAGGGGAGAGACCCAGTACTTC. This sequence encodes CASSQGLARGETQYF.

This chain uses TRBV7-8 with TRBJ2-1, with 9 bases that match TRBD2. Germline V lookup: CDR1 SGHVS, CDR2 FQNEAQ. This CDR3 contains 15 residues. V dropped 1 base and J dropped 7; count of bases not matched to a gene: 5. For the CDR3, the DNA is TGTGCCAGCAGCTTAGTGGGGACTAGCTTAAATGAGCAGTTCTTC. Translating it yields CASSLVGTSLNEQFF.

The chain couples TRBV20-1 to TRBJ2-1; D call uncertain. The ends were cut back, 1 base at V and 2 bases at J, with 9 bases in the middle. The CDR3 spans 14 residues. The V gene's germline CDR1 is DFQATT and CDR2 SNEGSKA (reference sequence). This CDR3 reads CSARVGGAYNEQFF. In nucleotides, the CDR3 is TGCAGTGCTAGAGTGGGCGGAGCCTACAATGAGCAGTTCTTC.

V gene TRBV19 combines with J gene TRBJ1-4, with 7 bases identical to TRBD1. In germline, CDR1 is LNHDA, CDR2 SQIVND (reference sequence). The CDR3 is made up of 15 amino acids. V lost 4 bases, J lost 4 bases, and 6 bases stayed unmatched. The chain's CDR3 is CASSNGGTVNEKLFF. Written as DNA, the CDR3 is TGTGCCAGTAGTAATGGCGGGACAGTTAATGAAAAACTGTTTTTT.

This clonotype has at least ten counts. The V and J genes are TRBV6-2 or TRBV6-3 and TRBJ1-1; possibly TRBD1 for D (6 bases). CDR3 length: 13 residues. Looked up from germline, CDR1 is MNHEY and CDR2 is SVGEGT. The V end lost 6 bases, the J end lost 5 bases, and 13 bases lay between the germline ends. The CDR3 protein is CASRNRVPTEAFF. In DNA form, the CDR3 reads TGTGCCAGCAGAAACAGGGTGCCGACTGAAGCTTTCTTT.

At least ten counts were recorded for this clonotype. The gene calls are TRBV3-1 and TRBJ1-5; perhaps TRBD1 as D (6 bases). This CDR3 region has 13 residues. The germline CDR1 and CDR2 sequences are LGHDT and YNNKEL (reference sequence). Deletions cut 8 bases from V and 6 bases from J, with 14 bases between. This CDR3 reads CASGGGGGQPQHF. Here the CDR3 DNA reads TGTGCCAGCGGAGGGGGTGGAGGTCAGCCCCAGCATTTT.

The CDR3 region is CASSTRPGGTNTGELFF. As DNA, the CDR3 is TGTGCCAGCAGTACCCGCCCCGGGGGAACGAACACCGGGGAGCTGTTTTTT. This sequence joins TRBV12-3 or TRBV12-4 and TRBJ2-2; TRBD2 might be the D (6 bases). The CDR3 loop spans 17 amino acids. The V end was cut by 5 bases, the J end by 0 bases, with 16 bases between.

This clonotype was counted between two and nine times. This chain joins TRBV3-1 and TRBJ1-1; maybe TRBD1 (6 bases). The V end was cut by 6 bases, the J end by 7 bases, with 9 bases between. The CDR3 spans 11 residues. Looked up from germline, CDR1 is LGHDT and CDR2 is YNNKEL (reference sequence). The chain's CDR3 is CASRGTHEAFF. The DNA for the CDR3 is TGTGCCAGCAGAGGGACACATGAAGCTTTCTTT.

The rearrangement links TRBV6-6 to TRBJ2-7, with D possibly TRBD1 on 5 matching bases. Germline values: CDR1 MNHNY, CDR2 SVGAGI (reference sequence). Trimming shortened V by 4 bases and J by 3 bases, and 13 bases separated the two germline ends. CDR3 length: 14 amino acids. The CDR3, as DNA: TGTGCCAGCAGTTTGGGGCCGGACCGCTACGAGCAGTACTTC. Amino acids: CASSLGPDRYEQYF.

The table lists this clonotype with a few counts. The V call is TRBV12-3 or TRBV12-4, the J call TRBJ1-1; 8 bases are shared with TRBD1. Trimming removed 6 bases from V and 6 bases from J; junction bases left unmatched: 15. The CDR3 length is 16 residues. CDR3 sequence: CASSLQLQGAFAEAFF. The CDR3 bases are TGTGCCAGCAGCTTACAACTCCAGGGGGCGTTTGCTGAAGCTTTCTTT.

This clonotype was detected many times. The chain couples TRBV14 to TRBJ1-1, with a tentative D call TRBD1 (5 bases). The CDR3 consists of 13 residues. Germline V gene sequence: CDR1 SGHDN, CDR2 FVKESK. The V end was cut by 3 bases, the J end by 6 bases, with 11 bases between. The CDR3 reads CASSQSMGAEAFF. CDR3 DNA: TGTGCCAGCAGCCAGTCGATGGGGGCTGAAGCTTTCTTT. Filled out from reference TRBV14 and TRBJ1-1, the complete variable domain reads EAGVTQFPSHSVIEKGQTVTLRCDPISGHDNLYWYRRVMGKEIKFLLHFVKESKQDESGMPNNRFLAERTGGTYSTLKVQPAELEDSGVYFCASSQSMGAEAFFGQGTRLTVV.

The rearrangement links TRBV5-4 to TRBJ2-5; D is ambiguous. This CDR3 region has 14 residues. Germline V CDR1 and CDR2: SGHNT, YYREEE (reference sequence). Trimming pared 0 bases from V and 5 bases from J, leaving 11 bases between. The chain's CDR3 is CASSLAPSGETQYF. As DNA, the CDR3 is TGTGCCAGCAGCTTGGCCCCTAGTGGGGAGACCCAGTACTTC.

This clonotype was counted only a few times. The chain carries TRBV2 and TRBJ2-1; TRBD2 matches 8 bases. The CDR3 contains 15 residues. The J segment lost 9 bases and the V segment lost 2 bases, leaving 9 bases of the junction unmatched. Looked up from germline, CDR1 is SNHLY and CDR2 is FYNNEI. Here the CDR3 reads CASSELVAGRGEQFF. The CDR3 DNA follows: TGTGCCAGCAGTGAATTGGTAGCGGGGAGGGGTGAGCAGTTCTTC.

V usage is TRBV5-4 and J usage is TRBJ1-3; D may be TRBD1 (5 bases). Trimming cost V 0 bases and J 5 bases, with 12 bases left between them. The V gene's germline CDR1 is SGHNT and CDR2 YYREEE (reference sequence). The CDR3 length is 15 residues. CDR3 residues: CASSLAGTERNTIYF. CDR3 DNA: TGTGCCAGCAGCTTGGCCGGGACCGAGCGAAACACCATATATTTT.

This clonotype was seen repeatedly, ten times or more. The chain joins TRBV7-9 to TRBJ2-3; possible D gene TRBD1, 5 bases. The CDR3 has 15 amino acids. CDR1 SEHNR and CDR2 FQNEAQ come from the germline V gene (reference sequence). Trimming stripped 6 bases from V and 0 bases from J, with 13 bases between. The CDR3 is CASRPGHLSTDTQYF. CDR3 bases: TGTGCCAGCAGACCCGGACACCTAAGCACAGATACGCAGTATTTT.